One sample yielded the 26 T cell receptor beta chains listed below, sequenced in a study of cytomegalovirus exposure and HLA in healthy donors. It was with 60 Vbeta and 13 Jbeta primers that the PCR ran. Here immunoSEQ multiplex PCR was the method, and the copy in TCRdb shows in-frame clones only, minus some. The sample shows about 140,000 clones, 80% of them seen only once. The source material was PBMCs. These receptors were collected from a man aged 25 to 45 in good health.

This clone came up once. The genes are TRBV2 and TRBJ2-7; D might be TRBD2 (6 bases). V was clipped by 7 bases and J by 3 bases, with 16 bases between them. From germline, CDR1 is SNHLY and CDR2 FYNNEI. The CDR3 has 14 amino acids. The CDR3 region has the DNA TGTGCCAGCACTCGGGCTAGCGCCCGCTACGAGCAGTACTTC. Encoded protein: CASTRASARYEQYF.

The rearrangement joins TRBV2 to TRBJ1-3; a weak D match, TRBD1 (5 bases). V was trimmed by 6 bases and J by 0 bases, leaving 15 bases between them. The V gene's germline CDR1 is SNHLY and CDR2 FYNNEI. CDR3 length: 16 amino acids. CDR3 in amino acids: CASRKTELPSGNTIYF. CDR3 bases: TGTGCCAGCAGAAAGACAGAGCTCCCCTCTGGAAACACCATATATTTT.

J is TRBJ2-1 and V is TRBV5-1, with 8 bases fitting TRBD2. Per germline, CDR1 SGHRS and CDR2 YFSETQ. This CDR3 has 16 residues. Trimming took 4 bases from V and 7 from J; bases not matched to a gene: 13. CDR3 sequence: CASSPEGSGIKNEQFF. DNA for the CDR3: TGCGCCAGCAGCCCCGAGGGTAGCGGGATAAAAAATGAGCAGTTCTTC.

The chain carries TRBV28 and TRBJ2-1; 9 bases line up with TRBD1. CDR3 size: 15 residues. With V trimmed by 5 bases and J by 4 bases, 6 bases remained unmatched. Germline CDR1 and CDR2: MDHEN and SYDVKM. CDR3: CASSQQGASYNEQFF. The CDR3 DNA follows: TGTGCCAGCAGTCAACAGGGGGCGAGTTACAATGAGCAGTTCTTC. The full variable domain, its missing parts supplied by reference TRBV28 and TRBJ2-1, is DVKVTQSSRYLVKRTGEKVFLECVQDMDHENMFWYRQDPGLGLRLIYFSYDVKMKEKGDIPEGYSVSREKKERFSLILESASTNQTSMYLCASSQQGASYNEQFFGPGTRLTVL.

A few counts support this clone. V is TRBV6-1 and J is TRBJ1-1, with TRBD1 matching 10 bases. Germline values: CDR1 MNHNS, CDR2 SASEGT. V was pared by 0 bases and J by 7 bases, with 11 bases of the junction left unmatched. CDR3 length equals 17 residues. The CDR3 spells CASSEAAGTGVRNEAFF. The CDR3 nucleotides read TGTGCCAGCAGTGAAGCGGCCGGGACAGGGGTCCGGAATGAAGCTTTCTTT.

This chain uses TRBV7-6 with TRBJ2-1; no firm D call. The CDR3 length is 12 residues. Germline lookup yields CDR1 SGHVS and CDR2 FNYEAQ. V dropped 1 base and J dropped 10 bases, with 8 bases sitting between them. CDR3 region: CASSLGAMEQFF. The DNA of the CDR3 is TGTGCCAGCAGCTTAGGAGCGATGGAGCAGTTCTTC.

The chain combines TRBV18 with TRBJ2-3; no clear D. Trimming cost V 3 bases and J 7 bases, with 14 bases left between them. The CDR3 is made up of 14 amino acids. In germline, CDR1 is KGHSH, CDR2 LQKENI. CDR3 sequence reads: CASSPPPASYTQYF. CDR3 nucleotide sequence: TGTGCCAGCTCACCCCCCCCAGCGTCTTATACGCAGTATTTT.

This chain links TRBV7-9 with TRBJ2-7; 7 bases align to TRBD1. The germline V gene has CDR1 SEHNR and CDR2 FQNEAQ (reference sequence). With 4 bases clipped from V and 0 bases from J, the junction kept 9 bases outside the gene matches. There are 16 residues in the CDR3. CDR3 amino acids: CASSSNRGPSSYEQYF. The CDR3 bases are TGTGCCAGCAGCTCCAACAGGGGCCCTAGCTCCTACGAGCAGTACTTC. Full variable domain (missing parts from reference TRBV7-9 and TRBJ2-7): DTGVSQNPRHKITKRGQNVTFRCDPISEHNRLYWYRQTLGQGPEFLTYFQNEAQLEKSRLLSDRFSAERPKGSFSTLEIQRTEQGDSAMYLCASSSNRGPSSYEQYFGPGTRLTVT.

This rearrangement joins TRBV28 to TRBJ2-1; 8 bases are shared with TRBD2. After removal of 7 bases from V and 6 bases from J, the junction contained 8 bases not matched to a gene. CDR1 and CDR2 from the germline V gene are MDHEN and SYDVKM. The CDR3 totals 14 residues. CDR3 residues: CASTTPGGGNEQFF. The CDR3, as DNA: TGTGCCAGCACAACCCCGGGGGGGGGCAATGAGCAGTTCTTC.

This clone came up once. DNA for the CDR3: TGTGCCAGCTCACCGGGCCGGCGGGAGACTACCGGGGAGCTGTTTTTT. The encoded protein is CASSPGRRETTGELFF. The rearrangement joins TRBV18 to TRBJ2-2; 7 bases map to TRBD2. From germline, CDR1 is KGHSH and CDR2 LQKENI. This CDR3 is built from 16 residues. The J segment lost 5 bases and the V segment lost 3 bases, leaving 9 bases of the junction unmatched.

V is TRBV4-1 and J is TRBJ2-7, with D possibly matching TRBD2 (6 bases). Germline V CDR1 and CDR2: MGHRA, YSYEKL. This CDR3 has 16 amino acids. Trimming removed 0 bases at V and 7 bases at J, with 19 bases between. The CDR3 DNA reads TGCGCCAGCAGCCAAGAGTTCGCGGGAACCCTGGGGGAGCAGTACTTC. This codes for CASSQEFAGTLGEQYF.

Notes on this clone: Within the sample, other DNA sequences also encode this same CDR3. The CDR3 here is CASSLGGLEAFF. In nucleotides, the CDR3 is TGTGCCAGCAGCTTAGGCGGTCTTGAAGCTTTCTTT. The chain combines TRBV7-8 with TRBJ1-1; D is unresolved. This CDR3 spans 12 amino acids. Trimming removed 1 base at V and 7 bases at J, with 7 bases between. Germline loops: CDR1 SGHVS, CDR2 FQNEAQ.

In nucleotides, the CDR3 is TGTGCCAGCAGCTTTAGCGGAGCTAGCACAGATACGCAGTATTTT. As protein: CASSFSGASTDTQYF. V is TRBV5-4 and J is TRBJ2-3, with D tentatively TRBD2 (6 bases). V was shortened by 2 bases and J by 0 bases, with 10 bases between the two germline ends. CDR1 is SGHNT, CDR2 YYREEE, per germline (reference sequence). There are 15 residues in the CDR3. Full variable domain (missing parts from reference TRBV5-4 and TRBJ2-3): ETGVTQSPTHLIKTRGQQVTLRCSSQSGHNTVSWYQQALGQGPQFIFQYYREEENGRGNFPPRFSGLQFPNYSSELNVNALELDDSALYLCASSFSGASTDTQYFGPGTRLTVL.

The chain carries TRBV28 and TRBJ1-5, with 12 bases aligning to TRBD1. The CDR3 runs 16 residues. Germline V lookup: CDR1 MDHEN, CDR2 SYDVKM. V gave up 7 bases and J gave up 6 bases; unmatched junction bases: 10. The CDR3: CASNPWGTGGLQPQHF. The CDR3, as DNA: TGTGCCAGCAACCCGTGGGGGACAGGGGGCCTTCAGCCCCAGCATTTT.

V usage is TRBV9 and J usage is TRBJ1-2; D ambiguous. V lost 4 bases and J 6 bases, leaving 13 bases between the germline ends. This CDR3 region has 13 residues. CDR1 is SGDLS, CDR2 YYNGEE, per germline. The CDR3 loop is CASSNFFKNGYTF. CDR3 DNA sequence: TGTGCCAGCAGCAATTTTTTTAAAAATGGCTACACCTTC. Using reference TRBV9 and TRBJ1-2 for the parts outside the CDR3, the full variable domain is DSGVTQTPKHLITATGQRVTLRCSPRSGDLSVYWYQQSLDQGLQFLIQYYNGEERAKGNILERFSAQQFPDLHSELNLSSLELGDSALYFCASSNFFKNGYTFGSGTRLTVV.

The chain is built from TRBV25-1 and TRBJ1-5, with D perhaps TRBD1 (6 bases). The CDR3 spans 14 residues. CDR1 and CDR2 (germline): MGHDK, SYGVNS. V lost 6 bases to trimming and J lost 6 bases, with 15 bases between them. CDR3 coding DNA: TGTGCCAGCAGCGAAGTGGGGGCCGGTCAGCCCCAGCATTTT. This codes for CASSEVGAGQPQHF.

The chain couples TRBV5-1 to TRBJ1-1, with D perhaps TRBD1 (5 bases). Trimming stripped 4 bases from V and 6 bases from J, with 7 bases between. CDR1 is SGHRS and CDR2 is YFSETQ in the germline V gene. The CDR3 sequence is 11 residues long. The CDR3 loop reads CASSRGAEAFF. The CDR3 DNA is TGCGCCAGCAGCCGGGGGGCTGAAGCTTTCTTT.

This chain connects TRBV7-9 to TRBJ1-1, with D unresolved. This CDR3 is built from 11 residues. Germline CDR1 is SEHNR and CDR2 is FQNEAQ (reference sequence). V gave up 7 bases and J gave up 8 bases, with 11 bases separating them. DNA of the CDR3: TGTGCCAGCATCGTTGCCCGGGAAGCTTTCTTT. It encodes CASIVAREAFF.

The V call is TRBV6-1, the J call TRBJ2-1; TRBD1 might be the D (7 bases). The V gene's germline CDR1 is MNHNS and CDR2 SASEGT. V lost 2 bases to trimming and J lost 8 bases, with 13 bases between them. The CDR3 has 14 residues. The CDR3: CASSERPRGDEQFF. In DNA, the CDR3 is TGTGCCAGCAGTGAACGTCCCAGGGGGGATGAGCAGTTCTTC.

The CDR3 DNA is TGTGCCAGCAGGCGGGTCGGTAGCACAGATACGCAGTATTTT. Translating gives CASRRVGSTDTQYF. The V gene is TRBV5-4, the J gene TRBJ2-3; weak D call: TRBD2 (5 bases). Germline V lookup: CDR1 SGHNT, CDR2 YYREEE (reference sequence). The V end was cut by 5 bases, the J end by 0 bases, with 10 bases between. This CDR3 has 14 amino acids.

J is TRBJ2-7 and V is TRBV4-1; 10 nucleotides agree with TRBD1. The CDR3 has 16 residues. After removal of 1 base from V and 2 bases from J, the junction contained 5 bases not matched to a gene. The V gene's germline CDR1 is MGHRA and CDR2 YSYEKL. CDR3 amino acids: CASSQAQGQGAYEQYF. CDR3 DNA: TGCGCCAGCAGCCAAGCGCAAGGACAGGGGGCCTACGAGCAGTACTTC.

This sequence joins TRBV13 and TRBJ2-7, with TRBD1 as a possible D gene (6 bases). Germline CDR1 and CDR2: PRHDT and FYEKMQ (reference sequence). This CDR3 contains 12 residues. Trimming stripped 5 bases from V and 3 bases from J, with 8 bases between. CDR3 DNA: TGTGCCAGCAGCCAACAGGGCTACGAGCAGTACTTC. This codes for CASSQQGYEQYF.

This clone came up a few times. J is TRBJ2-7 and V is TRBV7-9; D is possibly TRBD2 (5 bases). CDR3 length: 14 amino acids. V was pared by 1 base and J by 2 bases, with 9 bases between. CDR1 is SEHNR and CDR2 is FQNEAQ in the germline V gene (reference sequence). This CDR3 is CASSLVGRAYEQYF. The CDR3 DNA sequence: TGTGCCAGCAGCTTAGTCGGGCGGGCCTACGAGCAGTACTTC.

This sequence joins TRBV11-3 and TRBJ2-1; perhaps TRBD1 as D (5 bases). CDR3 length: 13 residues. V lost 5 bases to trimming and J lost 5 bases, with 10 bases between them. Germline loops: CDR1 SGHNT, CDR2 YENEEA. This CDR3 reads CASSVGANNEQFF. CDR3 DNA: TGTGCCAGCAGCGTAGGGGCTAACAATGAGCAGTTCTTC.

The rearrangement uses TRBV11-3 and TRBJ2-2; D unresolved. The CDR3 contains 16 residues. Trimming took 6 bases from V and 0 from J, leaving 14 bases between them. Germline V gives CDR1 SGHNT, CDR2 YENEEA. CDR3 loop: CASRSGVGANTGELFF. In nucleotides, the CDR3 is TGTGCCAGCAGATCCGGAGTGGGTGCGAACACCGGGGAGCTGTTTTTT.

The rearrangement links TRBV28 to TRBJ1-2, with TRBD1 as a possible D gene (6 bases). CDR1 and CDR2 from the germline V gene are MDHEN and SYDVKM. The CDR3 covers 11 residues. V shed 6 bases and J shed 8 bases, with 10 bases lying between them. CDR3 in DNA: TGTGCCAGCAGGACCAGGGGAGGCTACACCTTC. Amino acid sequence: CASRTRGGYTF.